The 32 T cell receptor beta chains below all came from one sample that was sequenced in a study of Graves' ophthalmopathy and Graves' hyperthyroidism (dated by TCRdb to the late 2010s). Sequencing took place on an Illumina HiSeq 2000. TCR beta CDR3 regions were amplified from RNA transcripts for repertoire sequencing. The first round of RT-PCR was done with HTBI primers and the Qiagen OneStep RT-PCR kit, and was followed by a second round of multiplex PCR, then size selection and purification. TCRdb reanalyzed the raw reads on its own, using fastp at Q25 for trimming and MiXCR for clone calling, and kept in-frame beta chains. Rows with a matching CDR3 protein are joined into one entry that keeps the most common DNA and genes. This sample comprises hundreds of thousands of distinct CDR3 sequences, roughly 21% of them detected only once. Roughly 3% of the sample belongs to the ten largest clones. The sequenced sample consisted of peripheral blood. These receptors were obtained from a woman aged 18-35 years with stable Graves' hyperthyroidism. Donor details come from another sample of the same person, matched by shared clones.

The table lists this clonotype with many counts. The CDR3: CASRLAQGAHGYTF. CDR3 nucleotide sequence: TGTGCCAGCAGACTAGCCCAGGGGGCCCATGGCTACACCTTC. This chain links TRBV6-6 with TRBJ1-2; TRBD1 aligns across 8 bases. V dropped 6 bases and J dropped 6; count of bases not matched to a gene: 9. The CDR3 totals 14 residues. CDR1 and CDR2 (germline): MNHNY, SVGAGI (reference sequence).

The chain has TRBV28 and TRBJ2-7; 7 bases agree with TRBD1. Germline values: CDR1 MDHEN, CDR2 SYDVKM. The V and J ends lost 7 bases and 10 bases, in that order; junction bases with no gene match: 16. This CDR3 is 14 amino acids long. The CDR3 sequence: CASTPGIGGLDQYF. CDR3 nucleotide sequence: TGTGCCAGCACGCCCGGGATAGGGGGCTTAGATCAGTACTTC.

This clonotype has a count of ten or more. The gene calls are TRBV29-1 and TRBJ2-2, with D possibly being TRBD2 (6 bases). The germline V gene encodes CDR1 SQVTM and CDR2 ANQGSEA. The CDR3 extends over 14 amino acids. V was shortened by 4 bases and J by 0 bases, with 9 bases between the two germline ends. DNA for the CDR3: TGCAGCGTTGTGGAGGGCCCGAACACCGGGGAGCTGTTTTTT. Translated, it gives CSVVEGPNTGELFF.

This clonotype appeared many times. CDR3 loop: CASSLGWSTVPHIQYF. The CDR3 nucleotides read TGTGCCAGCAGCTTGGGATGGAGCACCGTTCCCCACATTCAGTACTTC. V and J are TRBV5-5 and TRBJ2-4, with unresolved D. The CDR3 is 16 amino acids. The V and J ends lost 0 bases and 8 bases respectively, with 18 bases between them. The germline V gene encodes CDR1 SGHKS and CDR2 YYEKEE (reference sequence).

This clonotype showed up many times. The chain has TRBV13 and TRBJ2-5, with TRBD1 matching 7 bases. Germline CDR1 is PRHDT and CDR2 is FYEKMQ (reference sequence). V shed 0 bases and J 1 base; nucleotides not matched to a gene: 5. The CDR3 has 16 residues. The CDR3 protein is CASSLGLGTAQETQYF. As DNA, the CDR3 is TGTGCCAGCAGCTTAGGCCTAGGGACAGCCCAAGAGACCCAGTACTTC. The entire variable domain, with the rest obtained from reference TRBV13 and TRBJ2-5, is as follows: AAGVIQSPRHLIKEKRETATLKCYPIPRHDTVYWYQQGPGQDPQFLISFYEKMQSDKGSIPDRFSAQQFSDYHSELNMSSLELGDSALYFCASSLGLGTAQETQYFGPGTRLLVL.

This clonotype was detected many times. The V call is TRBV12-3 or TRBV12-4, the J call TRBJ1-1, with 7 bases matching TRBD1. With 3 bases clipped from V and 4 bases from J, the junction kept 2 bases outside the gene matches. The CDR3 covers 13 residues. The CDR3 sequence: CASSFQGGTEAFF. As DNA, the CDR3 is TGTGCCAGCAGTTTCCAGGGGGGCACTGAAGCTTTCTTT.

This sequence joins TRBV30 and TRBJ1-2; D is undetermined. This CDR3 spans 11 amino acids. V lost 5 bases to trimming and J lost 4 bases, with 8 bases between them. CDR1 GTSNPN and CDR2 SVGIG come from the germline V gene (reference sequence). The CDR3 DNA is TGTGCCTGGTATGAGGGCTATGGCTACACCTTC. Translating it yields CAWYEGYGYTF.

Many counts were recorded for this clonotype. The rearrangement uses TRBV6-2 or TRBV6-3 and TRBJ1-1; perhaps TRBD1 as D (6 bases). The CDR3 contains 14 residues. The V end lost 6 bases, the J end lost 1 base, and 12 bases lay between the germline ends. Looked up from germline, CDR1 is MNHEY and CDR2 is SVGEGT. CDR3 nucleotides: TGTGCCAGCAGGCGTATGGGACAGAACACTGAAGCTTTCTTT. Translation gives CASRRMGQNTEAFF.

The V call is TRBV6-2 or TRBV6-3, the J call TRBJ2-7; D is perhaps TRBD1 or TRBD2 (5 bases each). The ends were cut back, 2 bases at V and 0 bases at J, with 20 bases in the middle. The CDR3 totals 18 residues. Per germline, CDR1 MNHEY and CDR2 SVGEGT. The CDR3 here is CASSYPFRLAGSSYEQYF. DNA of the CDR3: TGTGCCAGCAGTTACCCTTTCCGTTTGGCAGGGAGCTCCTACGAGCAGTACTTC.

The chain employs TRBV6-1 and TRBJ2-2; 8 positions agree with TRBD2. Germline V CDR1 and CDR2: MNHNS, SASEGT. This CDR3 is built from 14 residues. The ends lost 5 bases at V and 6 bases at J; junction bases unmatched: 5. The CDR3 loop reads CASSPTGGAGELFF. The CDR3 DNA follows: TGTGCCAGCAGTCCCACGGGGGGGGCCGGGGAGCTGTTTTTT.

This clonotype was picked up many times. The V and J genes are TRBV2 and TRBJ2-7, with 9 bases that match TRBD1. Per the germline V gene, CDR1 is SNHLY and CDR2 is FYNNEI. The V and J ends lost 9 bases and 5 bases, in that order; junction bases with no gene match: 8. This CDR3 comprises 13 residues. The CDR3 coding sequence is TGTGCCAGTGCGGGACAGGGTGATGACGAGCAGTACTTC. Translating it yields CASAGQGDDEQYF.

The table lists this clonotype with many counts. The rearrangement links TRBV20-1 to TRBJ2-7; possibly TRBD2 for D (6 bases). CDR3 length: 13 amino acids. V dropped 2 bases and J dropped 2 bases, with 10 bases sitting between them. Germline loops: CDR1 DFQATT, CDR2 SNEGSKA (reference sequence). The CDR3 spells CSARPDYTYEQYF. The CDR3 nucleotides are TGCAGTGCTAGACCGGACTACACCTACGAGCAGTACTTC.

Ten or more counts support this clonotype. CDR3 protein: CASSTGVPNTEAFF. The CDR3 DNA reads TGTGCCAGTAGTACAGGGGTCCCGAACACTGAAGCTTTCTTT. The gene calls are TRBV19 and TRBJ1-1; maybe TRBD1 (6 bases). Germline assignment: CDR1 LNHDA and CDR2 SQIVND (reference sequence). This CDR3 is 14 amino acids long. Trimming took off 4 bases at V and 1 base at J, with 10 bases between the two ends.

This clonotype was counted at least ten times. This sequence joins TRBV10-3 and TRBJ2-5, with D possibly matching TRBD2 (5 bases). Germline CDR1 and CDR2: ENHRY and SYGVKD. Deletions cut 6 bases from V and 1 base from J, with 9 bases between. This CDR3 region has 13 residues. The CDR3 nucleotides read TGTGCCATCAGGTCGGGGTCCCAAGAGACCCAGTACTTC. The encoded protein is CAIRSGSQETQYF.

This clonotype was seen a few times. The chain carries TRBV7-2 and TRBJ2-7; D is possibly TRBD1 (6 bases). Germline assignment: CDR1 SGHTA and CDR2 FQGNSA. This CDR3 has 15 residues. Trimming shortened V by 0 bases and J by 1 base, and 10 bases separated the two germline ends. The CDR3 reads CASSLASGTSYEQYF. CDR3 sequence (DNA): TGTGCCAGCAGCTTAGCGTCCGGGACATCCTACGAGCAGTACTTC.

The table lists this clonotype with many counts. The chain is built from TRBV6-1 and TRBJ1-5; 11 bases are a match to TRBD1. V lost 6 bases to trimming and J lost 6 bases; unmatched junction nucleotides: 7. Germline assignment: CDR1 MNHNS and CDR2 SASEGT. The CDR3 spans 15 residues. CDR3 sequence (DNA): TGTGCCAGCAGACAGGGACAGGGGGGACGTCAGCCCCAGCATTTT. Encoded protein: CASRQGQGGRQPQHF.

This clonotype was counted ten times or more. The J gene is TRBJ2-7, the V gene TRBV29-1, with D possibly being TRBD2 (6 bases). CDR3 length equals 14 residues. Trimming took 6 bases from V and 2 from J, leaving 17 bases between them. Germline V lookup: CDR1 SQVTM, CDR2 ANQGSEA. This CDR3 is CSVVLGTDAYEQYF. The CDR3, as DNA: TGCAGCGTCGTTTTAGGGACTGATGCCTACGAGCAGTACTTC.

The chain has TRBV19 and TRBJ1-1, with D perhaps matching TRBD1 (6 bases). Per germline, CDR1 LNHDA and CDR2 SQIVND (reference sequence). The length of the CDR3 is 15 residues. V shed 6 bases and J shed 2 bases, with 16 bases lying between them. The CDR3 region is CASRFRTEKNTEAFF. CDR3 nucleotides: TGTGCCAGTAGATTTAGGACAGAAAAAAACACTGAAGCTTTCTTT. Based on the CDR3 plus reference TRBV19 and TRBJ1-1, the full variable domain is DGGITQSPKYLFRKEGQNVTLSCEQNLNHDAMYWYRQDPGQGLRLIYYSQIVNDFQKGDIAEGYSVSREKKESFPLTVTSAQKNPTAFYLCASRFRTEKNTEAFFGQGTRLTVV.

This clonotype was picked up many times. The chain has TRBV10-1 and TRBJ2-3; the D gene could be TRBD1 or TRBD2 (5 bases each). The CDR3 covers 13 residues. With 0 bases removed from V and 9 bases from J, the gap between germline ends came to 10 bases. Germline CDR1 and CDR2: WNHNN and SYGVQD (reference sequence). The DNA of the CDR3 is TGCGCCAGCAGTGAGTCGGGGGTTCACACGCAGTATTTT. It is translated as CASSESGVHTQYF.

This clonotype was seen just once. The rearrangement links TRBV6-5 to TRBJ2-7, with TRBD1 matching 8 bases. The trim removed 2 bases at V and 1 base at J, leaving 4 bases unmatched. Germline CDR1 and CDR2: MNHEY and SVGAGI. The CDR3 has 15 amino acids. The CDR3 region has the DNA TGTGCCAGCAGTTACCGGACAGGGTTTTCCTACGAGCAGTACTTC. Encoded protein: CASSYRTGFSYEQYF.

This clonotype has at least ten counts. V and J are TRBV28 and TRBJ2-7, with D tentatively TRBD1 (5 bases). CDR1 is MDHEN and CDR2 is SYDVKM in the germline V gene. Trimming took 3 bases from V and 6 from J, leaving 18 bases between them. This CDR3 has 15 amino acids. Written as DNA, the CDR3 is TGTGCCAGCAGTTTCTGGGGCAGGGTTTCCCTCGAGCAGTACTTC. This encodes CASSFWGRVSLEQYF. Variable domain in full (rest from reference TRBV28 and TRBJ2-7): DVKVTQSSRYLVKRTGEKVFLECVQDMDHENMFWYRQDPGLGLRLIYFSYDVKMKEKGDIPEGYSVSREKKERFSLILESASTNQTSMYLCASSFWGRVSLEQYFGPGTRLTVT.

This clonotype was recorded a few times. V and J are TRBV4-1 and TRBJ2-7, with D tentatively TRBD1 or TRBD2 (6 bases each). This CDR3 region has 15 residues. From germline, CDR1 is MGHRA and CDR2 YSYEKL. Trimming pared 3 bases from V and 0 bases from J, leaving 12 bases between. In DNA form, the CDR3 reads TGCGCCAGCAGCCAGGGGGGCGGGGACTCCTACGAGCAGTACTTC. It is translated as CASSQGGGDSYEQYF.

This clonotype was counted a few times. This sequence joins TRBV6-1 and TRBJ1-2; tentatively, D is TRBD1 (6 bases). Trimming left V 6 bases short and J 2 bases short, with 13 bases between. CDR3 length: 14 amino acids. Per the germline V gene, CDR1 is MNHNS and CDR2 is SASEGT. For the CDR3, the DNA is TGTGCCAGCAGGCGACAGGCGACCAACTATGGCTACACCTTC. Protein product: CASRRQATNYGYTF.

There are many counts of this clonotype. The chain links TRBV6-5 to TRBJ1-1; no clear D gene. From germline, CDR1 is MNHEY and CDR2 SVGAGI. Trimming took off 0 bases at V and 1 base at J, with 9 bases between the two ends. CDR3 length: 15 residues. The CDR3 spells CASSYSWEANTEAFF. The CDR3 DNA reads TGTGCCAGCAGTTACTCGTGGGAGGCGAACACTGAAGCTTTCTTT.

This clonotype has at least ten counts. V is TRBV5-5 and J is TRBJ1-6; D gene ambiguous. The V gene's germline CDR1 is SGHKS and CDR2 YYEKEE (reference sequence). The CDR3 has 16 amino acids. The V end lost 0 bases, the J end lost 11 bases, and 18 bases lay between the germline ends. In DNA form, the CDR3 reads TGTGCCAGCAGCTTGGAGGTCAGGACCCTTGTGGCACCCCTCCACTTT. Residues: CASSLEVRTLVAPLHF.

The table lists this clonotype with many counts. The chain couples TRBV29-1 to TRBJ1-2, with 12 bases identical to TRBD1. CDR1 and CDR2 from the germline V gene are SQVTM and ANQGSEA. After removal of 7 bases from V and 7 bases from J, the junction contained 10 bases not matched to a gene. CDR3 length: 14 amino acids. The CDR3, as DNA: TGCAGCGGGCGAGGGACAGGGGGCGATGGTGGCTACACCTTC. Protein sequence: CSGRGTGGDGGYTF.

There are many counts of this clonotype. The chain joins TRBV19 to TRBJ2-7; D is perhaps TRBD2 (5 bases). In germline, CDR1 is LNHDA, CDR2 SQIVND (reference sequence). The CDR3 runs 14 residues. V dropped 4 bases and J dropped 5 bases, with 15 bases sitting between them. This CDR3 is CASSRSGVVNEQYF. The DNA for the CDR3 is TGTGCCAGTAGTAGGAGCGGAGTCGTAAACGAGCAGTACTTC.

This clonotype appeared many times. The CDR3 sequence: CASSHGGNTEAFF. The CDR3 nucleotides read TGTGCCAGCAGCCATGGGGGAAACACTGAAGCTTTCTTT. The chain has TRBV3-1 and TRBJ1-1; possibly TRBD1 for D (5 bases). V was shortened by 3 bases and J by 2 bases, with 7 bases between the two germline ends. The CDR3 length is 13 residues. Germline assignment: CDR1 LGHDT and CDR2 YNNKEL (reference sequence).

This clonotype was found once. DNA of the CDR3: TGTGCCAGCAGTTTTGGGACGGGGGTCACTGAAGCTTTCTTT. Translation: CASSFGTGVTEAFF. The chain links TRBV12-3 or TRBV12-4 to TRBJ1-1, with a possible D match to TRBD1 (5 bases). CDR3 length: 14 residues. V lost 3 bases, J lost 4 bases, and 12 bases lay in between.

This clonotype has ten or more counts. The J gene is TRBJ2-5, the V gene TRBV7-2; D perhaps matches TRBD1 (5 bases). V gave up 1 base and J gave up 5 bases, with 8 bases separating them. The CDR3 loop spans 13 amino acids. CDR1 and CDR2 from the germline V gene are SGHTA and FQGNSA. Here the CDR3 DNA reads TGTGCCAGCAGCTTAGTGACAGACGAGACCCAGTACTTC. Translating it yields CASSLVTDETQYF.

This clonotype has ten or more counts. The chain is built from TRBV20-1 and TRBJ2-7; unclear D gene. CDR3 length equals 13 residues. The V gene lost 4 bases and the J gene lost 0 bases, with 10 bases spanning the gap. Germline V gene data show CDR1 as DFQATT and CDR2 as SNEGSKA (reference sequence). The CDR3 sequence: CSAKMTYSYEQYF. The CDR3 bases are TGCAGTGCTAAAATGACGTACTCCTACGAGCAGTACTTC.

This clonotype was seen many times. CDR3 residues: CASSLRYRVNQETQYF. The CDR3 DNA reads as TGTGCCAGCAGTCTTCGCTACAGGGTGAACCAAGAGACCCAGTACTTC. The genes are TRBV12-3 or TRBV12-4 and TRBJ2-5, with D possibly matching TRBD1 (6 bases). The V and J ends lost 5 bases and 0 bases respectively, with 16 bases between them. The CDR3 contains 16 residues.